A selection of T cell receptor beta chains follows, all from one sample in a study of blood T cell repertoires in COVID-19. TCRdb's copy holds only in-frame clones and misses some; the assay was immunoSEQ multiplex PCR. Here the sample spans approximately 130,000 clones, around 85% being singletons. The sample comprised peripheral blood. These receptors all come from a woman between 45 and 65 years old who had recovered from COVID-19. Each CDR3 is given with its conserved first and last residue. The D gene is left open where the match is weak. Clone size, where shown, is once, few, many, or a class for clones that have expanded.

DNA,CDR3,V,size,D,length,J
TGTGCCAGCAGTGTTGTTTGGGCTACGCAGTATTTT,CASSVVWATQYF,TRBV2,-,-,12,TRBJ2-3
TGTGCCAGTAGTATCCGGGACAATGAGCAGTTCTTC,CASSIRDNEQFF,TRBV19,-,-,12,TRBJ2-1
TGCGCCAGCAGCTCGCCGGAGGGGTTAGGAGAAAAACTGTTTTTT,CASSSPEGLGEKLFF,TRBV5-1,-,-,15,TRBJ1-4
TGTGCCAGCAGTGAGTTCGGGACAGTAGCTAACTATGGCTACACCTTC,CASSEFGTVANYGYTF,TRBV6-1,once,TRBD1,16,TRBJ1-2
TGTGCCAGCAGCCAAGCAGGGGGACTAGCTGGAGAGACCCAGTACTTC,CASSQAGGLAGETQYF,TRBV3-1/TRBV3-2,-,TRBD2,16,TRBJ2-5
TGTGCCAGCAGCGTAGCTGGACAGGAATTAAATGAGCAGTTCTTC,CASSVAGQELNEQFF,TRBV9,-,TRBD1,15,TRBJ2-1
TGCGCCAGCAGCTTGGGTCCGACAGGGGGCACAGATACGCAGTATTTT,CASSLGPTGGTDTQYF,TRBV5-1,-,TRBD1,16,TRBJ2-3
TGTGCCAGCTCACTGCTGCTAGCGGGAGGGGCAGATACGCAGTATTTT,CASSLLLAGGADTQYF,TRBV18,-,TRBD2,16,TRBJ2-3
TGTGCCAGTAGTGCCGGGGGGAGGGGCAGACATCAGCCCCAGCATTTT,CASSAGGRGRHQPQHF,TRBV19,-,-,16,TRBJ1-5
TGTGCCAGCAGCACCATGGGACAGGGAGGAGACGAGCAGTACTTC,CASSTMGQGGDEQYF,TRBV5-4,-,TRBD1,15,TRBJ2-7
TGTGCCACCAGCAGAGATTTTGCGGGGGCTAGGGAAAAACTGTTTTTT,CATSRDFAGAREKLFF,TRBV15,few,-,16,TRBJ1-4
TGTGCCAGCAGCGCCGGCGGGGTAGCGGGGACCTACGAGCAGTACTTC,CASSAGGVAGTYEQYF,TRBV9,-,TRBD2,16,TRBJ2-7
TGTGCCAGCAGTGTTGAGCAGGGCAATCAGCCCCAGCATTTT,CASSVEQGNQPQHF,TRBV2,once,-,14,TRBJ1-5
TGTGCCAGCAATGGACAGGGTTGGGAGACCCAGTACTTC,CASNGQGWETQYF,TRBV2,-,TRBD1,13,TRBJ2-5
TGTGCCAGCAGCTCCGTAGCGGGGGCCTCCTACGAGCAGTACTTC,CASSSVAGASYEQYF,TRBV7-9,-,TRBD2,15,TRBJ2-7
TGTGCCTGGAGTGTGTCTCGCGGCTCTACTTGGGGCTACACCTTC,CAWSVSRGSTWGYTF,TRBV30,-,-,15,TRBJ1-2
TGCAGCGTTGAAGAGCAAGGACAGGGGGTTTTCTTT,CSVEEQGQGVFF,TRBV29-1,-,TRBD1,12,TRBJ1-1
TGTGCCAGCAGCCAAGTAGGCGGGGGGGCCAGGGAGACCCAGTACTTC,CASSQVGGGARETQYF,TRBV4-2,-,TRBD2,16,TRBJ2-5
TGCGCCAGCAGCTTGTCTAGCGGGATTTACAATGAGCAGTTCTTC,CASSLSSGIYNEQFF,TRBV5-1,few,TRBD2,15,TRBJ2-1
TGTGCCAGCAGCTTACAGGCCGGTTGGGACATTCAGTACTTC,CASSLQAGWDIQYF,TRBV11-3,once,-,14,TRBJ2-4
TGTGCCAGCAGCTCACAGTTAAATCAGCCCCAGCATTTT,CASSSQLNQPQHF,TRBV7-8,-,-,13,TRBJ1-5
TGTGCCAGCAGCCAATCTAGGGACAGGGGCAATCAGCCCCAGCATTTT,CASSQSRDRGNQPQHF,TRBV16,-,TRBD1,16,TRBJ1-5
TGCGCCAGCAGTTTCCAGGGGCAAAACACTGAAGCTTTCTTT,CASSFQGQNTEAFF,TRBV5-1,-,-,14,TRBJ1-1
TGCAGTGCTAGACAGGGTTATGGCTACACCTTC,CSARQGYGYTF,TRBV20-1,-,-,11,TRBJ1-2
TGCAGTGCTGACAGGGGGGATGGCTACACCTTC,CSADRGDGYTF,TRBV20-1,-,TRBD1,11,TRBJ1-2
TGTGCCAGCAGACCCCTACTCAACTATGGCTACACCTTC,CASRPLLNYGYTF,TRBV6-5,-,-,13,TRBJ1-2
TGCGCCAGCAGCTTGGAGGGCAGGGGGCTAGAGACCCAGTACTTC,CASSLEGRGLETQYF,TRBV5-1,-,TRBD1,15,TRBJ2-5
TGTGCCAGCAGCTTTATAGCGGGGAGCTCCTACAATGAGCAGTTCTTC,CASSFIAGSSYNEQFF,TRBV5-5,-,TRBD2,16,TRBJ2-1
TGTGCCAGCAGTGTAAATGGACAGGGTGAGCCTAATGAAAAACTGTTTTTT,CASSVNGQGEPNEKLFF,TRBV7-3,-,TRBD1,17,TRBJ1-4
TGCGCCAGCAGCCAAGGGCCCCAGCGGGGGGGCCGGGATACGCAGTATTTT,CASSQGPQRGGRDTQYF,TRBV4-1,-,TRBD2,17,TRBJ2-3
TGTGCCAGCTCACCGGACAGGAAATATGGCTACACCTTC,CASSPDRKYGYTF,TRBV18,few,TRBD1,13,TRBJ1-2